This record covers a single TCR beta chain. The specificity of this receptor is unknown. Base qualities are not recorded, but no much larger clone differs from it by a single base. This record belongs to a study of CD8+ T cells in alopecia areata (dated by TCRdb to 2016 to 2019). As for the study more broadly: The treated patients, all with moderate-to-severe alopecia areata, were enrolled in an open-label pilot trial of oral tofacitinib given at 5 to 10 mg twice daily. Patients received tofacitinib for 6 to 18 months and were then followed off drug for 6 months to check for delayed response and recurrence. In treated patients, disease severity was measured using the SALT score, which gives the percentage of scalp surface area affected. In both human patients and the C3H/HeJ mouse model, the study applied high-throughput TCRbeta sequencing to look at T cell clonal expansion in alopecia areata. On the human side, TCRbeta sequencing was run on scalp tissue and on sorted CD4+ and CD8+ peripheral blood T cells from healthy controls and from alopecia areata patients with either patchy or totalis/universalis disease. Tofacitinib-treated patients had biopsies at baseline and at 4 and 24 weeks of treatment, with a later scalp biopsy in several patients. Scalp clonality was compared among normal scalp (n=4), patchy alopecia areata scalp (n=8), and alopecia totalis/universalis scalp (n=8). RNA came from the PAXgene miRNA kit for fixed scalp, the miRNeasy kit for PBMCs, and the RNeasy kit for mouse skin. TCRbeta CDR3 regions were amplified by immunoSEQ multiplex PCR with 35 Vbeta forward and 13 Jbeta reverse primers. Overall study outcomes, separate from this receptor: Unlike mouse skin, where gammadelta T cells dominate, normal human skin contains resident alphabeta T cells that get sequenced too, which complicates analysis of the scalp TCR repertoire. Higher clonality and more expanded CD8+ clones were observed in lesional scalp than in normal scalp, particularly in alopecia totalis/universalis, a finding suggestive of antigenic drive. Compared with mice, TCR sequences shared between patients were less clear, possibly partly because of HLA diversity across the patient population. Many expanded lesional clones persisted in scalp and blood during tofacitinib treatment, which may partly explain relapse after stopping treatment. Tofacitinib significantly decreased scalp clonality and the number of expanded CD8+ clones among the top 100 scalp clones. Because the treated cohort was small and had only one nonresponder, larger studies are needed to examine links between baseline CD8+ expansion and response.

The sample's time point label, in plain terms: around 4 weeks on oral tofacitinib. This specimen's treatment or condition label, interpreted: oral pan-JAK inhibitor, 5-10 mg twice daily. Lesional scalp punch biopsies and peripheral blood were obtained from alopecia areata patients. PBMCs were separated by density centrifugation and stained for CD3, CD4 and CD8, after which CD4+ and CD8+ T cells were sorted on a FACSAria. The V end loses 1 base and the J end loses 7 bases, and a stretch of 16 bases separates them. The germline V gene provides CDR1 MGHRA and CDR2 YSYEKL. Spanning cysteine to phenylalanine, the CDR3 consists of 15 amino acids. Of the read, only the CDR3 DNA is kept; its 45 bases are in frame from base 1. The library was generated by the immunoSEQ multiplex PCR assay. To provide template for TCR sequencing, every sample had RNA extracted and reverse transcribed into cDNA. First-strand cDNA was synthesized with SuperScript III using a 2:1 mix of oligo-dT and random hexamers. Amplification bias was assessed with a synthetic immune receptor repertoire, and residual bias was removed computationally. On the study's bioinformatics: Raw reads were preprocessed for error removal, and CDR3 was defined according to IMGT conventions as running from the conserved cysteine to phenylalanine. Clonality was computed as 1 minus the Shannon entropy, with the entropy normalized by log2 of the number of productive unique TCRs. Whether each scalp clone was CD4 or CD8 was inferred by checking scalp TCRbeta sequences against the CD4 and CD8 repertoires from sorted blood. TCRdb's version of the immuneACCESS table is confined to in-frame rearrangements and falls short of the full clone set. An unresolved V gene accounts for under half of the shortfall where checked; the remainder is of unknown origin. V, J and clone size derive from that table, while D and trimming were established from the DNA sequence. Recorded for this sample are more than 110,000 clones; 50% to 65% of them occurred a single time. The biggest ten clones account for more than 15% of the sample.

The specimen was CD8+ T cells sorted from blood, collected at week 4, from a patient treated with tofacitinib. The TCR comes from a human donor with alopecia areata. The chain is made from TRBV4-1 and TRBJ1-1; a weak D assignment points to TRBD1 (6 bases agree). The CDR3 protein sequence reads: CASSQGTRGGFEAFF. At the DNA level, the sequence is TGCGCCAGCAGCCAAGGAACTAGAGGGGGGTTTGAAGCTTTCTTT.